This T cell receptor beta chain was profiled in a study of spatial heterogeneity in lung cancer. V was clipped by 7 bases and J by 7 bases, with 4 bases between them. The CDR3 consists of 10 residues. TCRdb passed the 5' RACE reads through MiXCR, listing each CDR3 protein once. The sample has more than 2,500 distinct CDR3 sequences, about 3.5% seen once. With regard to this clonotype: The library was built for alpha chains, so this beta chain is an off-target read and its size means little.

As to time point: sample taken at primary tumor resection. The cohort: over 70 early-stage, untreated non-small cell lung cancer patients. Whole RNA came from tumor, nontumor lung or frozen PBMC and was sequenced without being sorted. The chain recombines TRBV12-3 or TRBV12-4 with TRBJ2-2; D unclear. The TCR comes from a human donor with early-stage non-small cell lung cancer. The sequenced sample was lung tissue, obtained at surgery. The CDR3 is CASTGGELFF. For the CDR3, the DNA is TGTGCCAGCACCGGCGGGGAGCTGTTTTTT.